Detailed here is one T cell receptor (beta chain). Clones were sequenced by immunoSEQ multiplex PCR, and TCRdb holds only the in-frame ones, with some missing. The sample lists 150,000 to 200,000 clones; less than 85% were seen once. The data derive from a study of blood T cell repertoires in COVID-19. Germline trimming cut 7 bases from V and 4 bases from J; bases unmatched to any gene: 4. The CDR3 is 13 residues long. Categorization into cohorts depended on clinical history that participants reported. Recovery among Cohort 3 donors was established by two negative PCRs, clearance, or symptom resolution.

Input material: PBMCs or T cells enriched from blood (not recorded which). The TCR originated in a man in his sixties who had recovered from COVID-19. The rearrangement joins TRBV12-3 or TRBV12-4 to TRBJ2-3, with 8 bases lining up with TRBD2. Here the CDR3 DNA reads TGTGCCAGCACCGGGAGGGCCCCAGATACGCAGTATTTT. It codes for CASTGRAPDTQYF.